This TCR beta chain came from a study of T cells after yellow fever vaccination. Study overall: Researchers used SMART-Seq v4 Ultra Low Input to prepare fractions that had low cell numbers.

This clonotype was picked up a small number of times. Its antigen remains unidentified. One entry per CDR3 protein results from TCRdb running MiXCR on the 5' RACE reads. The table has hundreds of thousands of distinct CDR3 sequences, 9% to 15% seen once; the top ten hold 14% to 15%. Findings and limits, study-wide: FACS-sorted repertoires could contain abundant clonotypes contaminating from the bulk population. Although most clonotypes did not, a small share appeared in both CD4 and CD8 compartments. Once the booster was given, most primary-vaccination clones reappeared, at approximately 97% for CD4 and roughly 90% for CD8.

After removal of 7 bases from V and 8 bases from J, the junction contained 10 bases not matched to a gene. The CDR3 extends over 12 amino acids. Germline assignment: CDR1 SQVTM and CDR2 ANQGSEA. The J gene is TRBJ1-2, the V gene TRBV29-1; 7 nucleotides align to TRBD1. This TCR was sampled from a man aged 30-40 years who received the YFV17D yellow fever vaccine. The sample consisted of PBMCs, taken on the day of the yellow fever booster vaccination. CDR3 sequence reads: CSAGRQGEGYTF. The CDR3 DNA follows: TGCAGCGCCGGGAGGCAGGGGGAAGGCTACACCTTC. Looking up the rest from reference TRBV29-1 and TRBJ1-2 gives the full variable domain: SAVISQKPSRDICQRGTSLTIQCQVDSQVTMMFWYRQQPGQSLTLIATANQGSEATYESGFVIDKFPISRPNLTFSTLTVSNMSPEDSSIYLCSAGRQGEGYTFGSGTRLTVV.